These 24 T cell receptor beta chains came from one sample sequenced in a study of a mutant IDH1 vaccine in newly diagnosed glioma. Sequencing used immunoSEQ multiplex PCR; TCRdb keeps in-frame clones, though not all of them. In the table there are about 60,000 clones, roughly 83% of which are singletons. The time point here: week 11, during vaccination. Vaccination used 300 ug of mutant IDH1 20-mer peptide per dose, with topical imiquimod. These receptors lack a known antigen. The starting material was PBMCs, obtained from a glioma patient whose treatment included an IDH1 peptide vaccine. These receptors were taken from a woman between 50 and 59 years old with glioma.

The gene calls are TRBV7-2 and TRBJ1-4; D unresolved. The V end lost 2 bases, the J end lost 8 bases, and 12 bases lay between the germline ends. Germline V gene sequence: CDR1 SGHTA, CDR2 FQGNSA. This CDR3 contains 14 residues. The CDR3 DNA reads TGTGCCAGCAGCTTAAGGCCCCTCGGGGAAAAACTGTTTTTT. Translation: CASSLRPLGEKLFF.

The chain recombines TRBV30 with TRBJ1-6, with unresolved D. This CDR3 is 17 amino acids long. Trimming pared 1 base from V and 8 bases from J, leaving 21 bases between. The V gene's germline CDR1 is GTSNPN and CDR2 SVGIG (reference sequence). The CDR3 spells CAWSGTKIPGGDSPLHF. CDR3 nucleotides: TGTGCCTGGAGTGGTACTAAGATCCCCGGTGGGGATTCACCCCTCCACTTT.

The V gene is TRBV18, the J gene TRBJ1-2; 7 bases line up with TRBD1. J lost 4 bases, V lost 3 bases, and 17 bases had no gene match. Per the germline V gene, CDR1 is KGHSH and CDR2 is LQKENI. The CDR3 is made up of 18 amino acids. This CDR3 reads CASSPNPSDRRAGYGYTF. The CDR3 nucleotides read TGTGCCAGCTCACCCAATCCTTCGGACAGGAGGGCGGGCTATGGCTACACCTTC.

J is TRBJ2-5 and V is TRBV18; TRBD2 matches 10 bases. Germline values: CDR1 KGHSH, CDR2 LQKENI. The CDR3 has 17 residues. Trimming removed 2 bases from V and 3 bases from J; junction bases left unmatched: 9. DNA of the CDR3: TGTGCCAGCTCACCAGTGGCTAGCGGGGGAGCAAAAGAGACCCAGTACTTC. This codes for CASSPVASGGAKETQYF.

This sequence joins TRBV14 and TRBJ2-7; TRBD2 might be the D (6 bases). The CDR3 sequence is 15 residues long. The V end lost 0 bases, the J end lost 2 bases, and 11 bases lay between the germline ends. Looked up from germline, CDR1 is SGHDN and CDR2 is FVKESK. The CDR3 nucleotides read TGTGCCAGCAGCCAAGATCTAGCGCTTACCTACGAGCAGTACTTC. Translated, it gives CASSQDLALTYEQYF. Full variable domain (remainder filled in from reference TRBV14 and TRBJ2-7): EAGVTQFPSHSVIEKGQTVTLRCDPISGHDNLYWYRRVMGKEIKFLLHFVKESKQDESGMPNNRFLAERTGGTYSTLKVQPAELEDSGVYFCASSQDLALTYEQYFGPGTRLTVT.

The chain combines TRBV11-3 with TRBJ1-1, with a weak D call TRBD1 (6 bases). Germline CDR1 SGHNT, CDR2 YENEEA. The V gene lost 4 bases and the J gene lost 6 bases, with 21 bases spanning the gap. The CDR3 sequence is 16 residues long. CDR3 loop: CASSSRGVGGRAEAFF. The DNA of the CDR3 is TGTGCCAGCAGCTCAAGAGGCGTAGGGGGACGGGCTGAAGCTTTCTTT.

The J gene is TRBJ2-7, the V gene TRBV7-9, with 11 bases matching TRBD1. CDR1 is SEHNR and CDR2 is FQNEAQ in the germline V gene (reference sequence). This CDR3 is 15 amino acids long. V trimming: 1 base; J trimming: 6 bases; junction bases outside the gene matches: 5. CDR3 protein: CASSLGGTGGPEQYF. CDR3 coding DNA: TGTGCCAGCAGCTTAGGCGGGACAGGGGGTCCCGAGCAGTACTTC.

This chain connects TRBV11-1 to TRBJ2-1, with D possibly matching TRBD2 (7 bases). This CDR3 region has 16 residues. V lost 6 bases to trimming and J lost 0 bases, with 15 bases between them. Germline loops: CDR1 SGHAT, CDR2 FQDESV (reference sequence). The CDR3 coding sequence is TGTGCCAGCAGAACAGGGCGCGGGAGCTCCTACAATGAGCAGTTCTTC. Translated: CASRTGRGSSYNEQFF.

To note about this clone: The DNA is omitted, as the CDR3 cannot be located on it reliably, and the CDR3 follows TCRdb's listing. The rearrangement joins TRBV21-1 to TRBJ1-6; the D call TRBD1 from the table was never checked on the DNA. TRBV21-1 is termed a pseudogene. The CDR3 length is 23 residues, termini included. The CDR3 spells CASSKVSVAGGAREGAYNSPLHF.

The chain links TRBV6-6 to TRBJ1-1; 8 bases fit TRBD1. Unmatched junction bases numbered 4, after V lost 11 bases and J lost 2 bases. Germline V gives CDR1 MNHNY, CDR2 SVGAGI (reference sequence). The CDR3 is 12 amino acids. CDR3 sequence: CAGGTGNTEAFF. Written as DNA, the CDR3 is TGTGCCGGCGGGACAGGCAACACTGAAGCTTTCTTT.

CDR3 coding DNA: TGTGCCAGCAGCCCCGCTGGGACAGCCTTGGGCACCTTC. Its translation: CASSPAGTALGTF. The rearrangement links TRBV7-9 to TRBJ1-2, with 7 bases identical to TRBD1. Germline-derived CDR1 and CDR2 are SEHNR and FQNEAQ (reference sequence). Trimming at V came to 5 bases and at J to 13 bases, leaving 13 bases not matched to a gene. CDR3 length equals 13 residues.

The chain links TRBV19 to TRBJ2-4; D is tentatively TRBD1 or TRBD2 (6 bases each). Germline CDR1 and CDR2: LNHDA and SQIVND (reference sequence). Deletions cut 6 bases from V and 8 bases from J, with 11 bases between. The CDR3 runs 12 residues. The CDR3 nucleotides read TGTGCCAGTAGACCAAGGGGGGACATTCAGTACTTC. This gives the protein CASRPRGDIQYF.

The genes are TRBV2 and TRBJ1-5; no reliable D call. Germline CDR1 reads SNHLY; CDR2 reads FYNNEI. Trimming took off 4 bases at V and 9 bases at J, with 13 bases between the two ends. The CDR3 is 13 residues long. The CDR3: CASSVGSLGPQHF. DNA of the CDR3: TGTGCCAGCAGTGTGGGCAGCCTCGGGCCCCAGCATTTT. Combining the CDR3 with reference TRBV2 and TRBJ1-5 gives the whole variable domain EPEVTQTPSHQVTQMGQEVILRCVPISNHLYFYWYRQILGQKVEFLVSFYNNEISEKSEIFDDQFSVERPDGSNFTLKIRSTKLEDSAMYFCASSVGSLGPQHFGDGTRLSIL.

The rearrangement links TRBV5-4 to TRBJ2-1; 16 bases line up with TRBD2. The CDR3 runs to 20 residues. Per germline, CDR1 SGHNT and CDR2 YYREEE (reference sequence). Losses at the gene ends were 4 bases for V and 8 bases for J; bases not matched to a gene: 18. CDR3 coding DNA: TGTGCCAGCAGCCAGCTACCGGGACTAGCGGGGGGGCCTCATTCCGATGAGCAGTTCTTC. Translated, it gives CASSQLPGLAGGPHSDEQFF. The full variable domain, its missing parts supplied by reference TRBV5-4 and TRBJ2-1, is ETGVTQSPTHLIKTRGQQVTLRCSSQSGHNTVSWYQQALGQGPQFIFQYYREEENGRGNFPPRFSGLQFPNYSSELNVNALELDDSALYLCASSQLPGLAGGPHSDEQFFGPGTRLTVL.

The J gene is TRBJ1-4, the V gene TRBV27; D gene ambiguous. V lost 2 bases and J lost 5, with 9 bases in between. The CDR3 totals 14 residues. Germline V lookup: CDR1 MNHEY, CDR2 SMNVEV (reference sequence). CDR3 nucleotide sequence: TGTGCCAGCAGTTTAGTCAGAGGGAATGAAAAACTGTTTTTT. The encoded protein is CASSLVRGNEKLFF.

This chain uses TRBV6-5 with TRBJ2-5; 7 bases line up with TRBD2. This CDR3 has 15 amino acids. V shed 2 bases and J 5 bases; nucleotides not matched to a gene: 8. CDR1 and CDR2 from the germline V gene are MNHEY and SVGAGI. The CDR3 DNA sequence: TGTGCCAGCAGTTACGCTAGCGGTGGGGTGGAGACCCAGTACTTC. This gives the protein CASSYASGGVETQYF.

J is TRBJ1-2 and V is TRBV5-4, with TRBD1 identical over 8 bases. Germline CDR1 is SGHNT and CDR2 is YYREEE (reference sequence). This CDR3 is built from 17 residues. The V gene end was trimmed by 1 base and the J gene end by 2 bases; junction bases not matched to a gene: 10. CDR3 DNA sequence: TGTGCCAGCAGCTTGAGGGGGACAGGCCCTTGGAACTATGGCTACACCTTC. Its translation: CASSLRGTGPWNYGYTF.

The chain joins TRBV6-6 to TRBJ2-3, with D maybe TRBD1 (5 bases). The CDR3 runs 16 residues. With 7 bases removed from V and 2 bases from J, the gap between germline ends came to 19 bases. Germline V gene data show CDR1 as MNHNY and CDR2 as SVGAGI (reference sequence). CDR3 residues: CASISTHRTPTDTQYF. CDR3 bases: TGTGCCAGCATCTCCACTCACAGGACCCCCACAGATACGCAGTATTTT.

This chain uses TRBV2 with TRBJ1-3, with D possibly TRBD1 on 5 matching bases. This CDR3 spans 14 amino acids. The V gene lost 8 bases and the J gene lost 5 bases, with 16 bases spanning the gap. The germline CDR1 and CDR2 sequences are SNHLY and FYNNEI. The CDR3 is CASRRAGPRNTIYF. CDR3 in DNA: TGTGCCAGCCGAAGGGCAGGGCCCCGAAACACCATATATTTT.

The chain is built from TRBV19 and TRBJ1-5; TRBD1 agrees at 7 bases. Trimming removed 1 base from V and 2 bases from J; junction bases left unmatched: 11. The CDR3 extends over 18 amino acids. CDR1 and CDR2 from the germline V gene are LNHDA and SQIVND (reference sequence). The CDR3 is CASSIGLDREIGNQPQHF. The CDR3 nucleotides are TGTGCCAGTAGTATAGGGTTAGACAGGGAAATAGGCAATCAGCCCCAGCATTTT.

J is TRBJ1-2 and V is TRBV27; 7 nucleotides match TRBD1. Germline CDR1 MNHEY, CDR2 SMNVEV (reference sequence). CDR3 length equals 13 residues. J lost 4 bases, V lost 4 bases, and 3 bases had no gene match. The CDR3 sequence: CASSSDRAYGYTF. The CDR3 coding sequence is TGTGCCAGCAGTTCAGACAGGGCCTATGGCTACACCTTC.

The V call is TRBV7-8, the J call TRBJ1-5; D uncertain. The CDR3 length is 14 residues. CDR1 and CDR2 from the germline V gene are SGHVS and FQNEAQ. V was cut by 5 bases and J by 3 bases, with 11 bases left in between. This chain's CDR3 is CASSPTGNNQPQHF. The CDR3 DNA follows: TGTGCCAGCAGCCCTACCGGGAACAATCAGCCCCAGCATTTT.

The genes are TRBV2 and TRBJ1-2, with D uncertain. CDR3 size: 13 residues. Germline CDR1 and CDR2: SNHLY and FYNNEI. The V and J ends lost 5 bases and 4 bases respectively, with 11 bases between them. CDR3 in amino acids: CASSLRRLYGYTF. The DNA of the CDR3 is TGTGCCAGCAGTTTACGCCGGCTCTATGGCTACACCTTC.

V and J are TRBV5-6 and TRBJ1-2; D perhaps matches TRBD1 (6 bases). Germline CDR1 reads SGHDT; CDR2 reads YYEEEE. Trimming took off 3 bases at V and 4 bases at J, with 13 bases between the two ends. CDR3 length equals 14 residues. CDR3 bases: TGTGCCAGCAGCTCGGGGGGGCGAGGCTATGGCTACACCTTC. Translation: CASSSGGRGYGYTF.